One sample yielded the 21 T cell receptor beta chains listed below, sequenced in a study of blood T cell repertoires in COVID-19. Libraries were prepared by immunoSEQ multiplex PCR; TCRdb keeps only in-frame clonotypes and omits some of them. Here the sample spans 400,000 to 550,000 clones, roughly 90% being singletons. The sequencing input was peripheral blood. The receptors come from a woman in her thirties with acute or convalescent COVID-19.

The chain combines TRBV6-5 with TRBJ2-1, with TRBD2 as a possible D gene (6 bases). CDR1 MNHEY and CDR2 SVGAGI come from the germline V gene. The CDR3 consists of 15 residues. V dropped 0 bases and J dropped 8 bases, with 14 bases sitting between them. CDR3 sequence: CASSYSNAGGDEQFF. The CDR3, as DNA: TGTGCCAGCAGTTACTCGAATGCAGGAGGGGATGAGCAGTTCTTC.

Turning to this clone: The same CDR3 can be traced to other DNA sequences in this sample. This chain connects TRBV18 to TRBJ1-1, with TRBD1 identical over 7 bases. The CDR3 has 13 amino acids. CDR1 and CDR2 (germline): KGHSH, LQKENI. With V trimmed by 4 bases and J by 1 base, 0 bases remained unmatched. CDR3 sequence: CASSRQGNTEAFF. CDR3 nucleotides: TGTGCCAGCTCACGACAGGGGAACACTGAAGCTTTCTTT.

In its sample, this clone was seen once. The V and J genes are TRBV6-2 or TRBV6-3 and TRBJ1-5; 8 nucleotides line up with TRBD1. After removal of 3 bases from V and 4 bases from J, the junction contained 11 bases not matched to a gene. The CDR3 consists of 17 residues. The germline CDR1 and CDR2 sequences are MNHEY and SVGEGT. As DNA, the CDR3 is TGTGCCAGCAGTTATAACAGGGGGGCAAACCTGAATCAGCCCCAGCATTTT. The encoded protein is CASSYNRGANLNQPQHF.

This chain links TRBV3-1 (or the pseudogene TRBV3-2) with TRBJ1-1; the D is unclear. Trimming took 1 base from V and 5 from J, leaving 5 bases between them. This CDR3 spans 12 amino acids. Looked up from germline, CDR1 is LGHDT and CDR2 is YNNKEL (reference sequence). CDR3 region: CASSQGETEAFF. The CDR3 region has the DNA TGTGCCAGCAGCCAAGGGGAGACTGAAGCTTTCTTT.

This clone has a handful of counts. This sequence joins TRBV29-1 and TRBJ1-3, with D possibly TRBD1 on 6 matching bases. The V gene lost 4 bases and the J gene lost 0 bases, with 13 bases spanning the gap. There are 15 residues in the CDR3. CDR1 SQVTM and CDR2 ANQGSEA come from the germline V gene. The CDR3 loop is CSVVSGAASGNTIYF. DNA of the CDR3: TGCAGCGTTGTCTCAGGGGCTGCCTCTGGAAACACCATATATTTT.

The CDR3 coding sequence is TGTGCCAGCAGGAGGGGACAGGGTAAAGAGACCCAGTACTTC. Its translation is CASRRGQGKETQYF. This rearrangement joins TRBV5-5 to TRBJ2-5; TRBD1 agrees at 9 bases. After removal of 5 bases from V and 3 bases from J, the junction contained 5 bases not matched to a gene. CDR1 is SGHKS, CDR2 YYEKEE, per germline (reference sequence). This CDR3 comprises 14 residues.

The genes are TRBV12-3 or TRBV12-4 and TRBJ1-2, with TRBD1 as a possible D gene (5 bases). The ends were cut back, 2 bases at V and 8 bases at J, with 12 bases in the middle. The CDR3 is made up of 13 amino acids. CDR3: CASSLYVQVGYTF. The CDR3 region has the DNA TGTGCCAGCAGTTTATATGTACAGGTCGGCTACACCTTC.

CDR3 coding DNA: TGTGCCAGCAGCCAACAGAGCGTAGTATCGGACACAGATACGCAGTATTTT. The encoded protein is CASSQQSVVSDTDTQYF. The chain is built from TRBV3-1 (or the pseudogene TRBV3-2) and TRBJ2-3, with D unresolved. The CDR3 extends over 17 amino acids. The V and J ends lost 2 bases and 2 bases respectively, with 17 bases between them. CDR1 and CDR2 from the germline V gene are LGHDT and YNNKEL (reference sequence).

This sequence joins TRBV30 and TRBJ1-1; unclear D gene. Trimming left V 3 bases short and J 1 base short, with 6 bases between. Germline values: CDR1 GTSNPN, CDR2 SVGIG (reference sequence). The CDR3 length is 12 residues. The CDR3 coding sequence is TGTGCCTGGAGGTACGGGAACACTGAAGCTTTCTTT. Its protein product is CAWRYGNTEAFF.

V is TRBV10-3 and J is TRBJ1-3; D is perhaps TRBD1 (5 bases). The CDR3 is made up of 15 amino acids. V was cut by 0 bases and J by 0 bases, with 6 bases left in between. Per germline, CDR1 ENHRY and CDR2 SYGVKD. The CDR3 DNA is TGTGCCATCAGTGAGTCCAGGGACTCTGGAAACACCATATATTTT. It yields the protein CAISESRDSGNTIYF.

The CDR3 sequence: CASSGDRNPSGANVLTF. The CDR3 nucleotides read TGTGCCAGCAGCGGGGACAGAAACCCCTCTGGGGCCAACGTCCTGACTTTC. This chain connects TRBV11-2 to TRBJ2-6; 7 bases are shared with TRBD1. Germline V gives CDR1 SGHAT, CDR2 FQNNGV. This CDR3 has 17 amino acids. V lost 5 bases, J lost 0 bases, and 7 bases stayed unmatched.

This rearrangement joins TRBV7-3 to TRBJ2-1; 10 bases match TRBD2. V lost 6 bases to trimming and J lost 12 bases; unmatched junction nucleotides: 14. Germline CDR1 and CDR2: SGHTA and FQGTGA. The CDR3 is 15 amino acids. This CDR3 reads CASSLAGGLTSGQFF. The CDR3 region has the DNA TGTGCCAGCAGTTTAGCGGGGGGATTGACAAGTGGGCAGTTCTTC.

The V and J genes are TRBV7-9 and TRBJ2-3, with D possibly being TRBD1 (6 bases). The CDR3 runs to 13 residues. Looked up from germline, CDR1 is SEHNR and CDR2 is FQNEAQ (reference sequence). The V gene lost 5 bases and the J gene lost 9 bases, with 15 bases spanning the gap. The CDR3: CASSPKQGDTQYF. The CDR3 DNA sequence: TGTGCCAGCAGCCCAAAACAGGGAGACACGCAGTATTTT.

The CDR3, as DNA: TGTGCCAGCAGCTTGTGGCTGGTTTCGGGAGGCTACACCTTC. Translated, it gives CASSLWLVSGGYTF. The chain is built from TRBV5-6 and TRBJ1-2; D is ambiguous. The CDR3 is 14 amino acids. In germline, CDR1 is SGHDT, CDR2 YYEEEE. Trimming took off 1 base at V and 8 bases at J, with 15 bases between the two ends.

The chain links TRBV5-5 to TRBJ2-3, with D perhaps TRBD2 (5 bases). The CDR3 length is 15 residues. CDR1 and CDR2 from the germline V gene are SGHKS and YYEKEE (reference sequence). Trimming pared 1 base from V and 1 base from J, leaving 10 bases between. CDR3: CASSLSVARTDTQYF. The CDR3 DNA follows: TGTGCCAGCAGCTTGTCGGTAGCGCGCACAGATACGCAGTATTTT. Drawing the rest from reference TRBV5-5 and TRBJ2-3, the complete variable domain is DAGVTQSPTHLIKTRGQQVTLRCSPISGHKSVSWYQQVLGQGPQFIFQYYEKEERGRGNFPDRFSARQFPNYSSELNVNALLLGDSALYLCASSLSVARTDTQYFGPGTRLTVL.

The rearrangement uses TRBV9 and TRBJ2-3, with 7 bases lining up with TRBD2. Germline V CDR1 and CDR2: SGDLS, YYNGEE. The CDR3 covers 16 residues. The trim removed 3 bases at V and 4 bases at J, leaving 11 bases unmatched. CDR3 in DNA: TGTGCCAGCAGCGCCGGGGGAGGGCATCCGTCAGATACGCAGTATTTT. Translating it yields CASSAGGGHPSDTQYF.

The V gene is TRBV7-8, the J gene TRBJ2-5; D gene uncertain. V was shortened by 5 bases and J by 4 bases, with 5 bases between the two germline ends. There are 11 residues in the CDR3. Germline CDR1 is SGHVS and CDR2 is FQNEAQ. The CDR3 reads CASSRRETQYF. DNA for the CDR3: TGTGCCAGCAGCCGACGAGAGACCCAGTACTTC. The variable domain in full, with the rest retrieved from reference TRBV7-8 and TRBJ2-5, is GAGVSQSPRYKVAKRGQDVALRCDPISGHVSLFWYQQALGQGPEFLTYFQNEAQLDKSGLPSDRFFAERPEGSVSTLKIQRTQQEDSAVYLCASSRRETQYFGPGTRLLVL.

V gene TRBV7-3 combines with J gene TRBJ2-2, with TRBD1 matching over 7 bases. Germline CDR1 is SGHTA and CDR2 is FQGTGA. The trim removed 5 bases at V and 6 bases at J, leaving 12 bases unmatched. The CDR3 is 16 amino acids. CDR3 DNA sequence: TGTGCCAGCAGCAAAGCCCCCACAGGGGTCCCCGGGGAGCTGTTTTTT. Protein product: CASSKAPTGVPGELFF.

This chain connects TRBV29-1 to TRBJ2-5; possible D gene TRBD2, 5 bases. Germline V gives CDR1 SQVTM, CDR2 ANQGSEA. CDR3 length equals 12 residues. V was pared by 5 bases and J by 5 bases, with 12 bases between. The CDR3 region has the DNA TGCAGCGTTCTGCTACGCGGGGAGACCCAGTACTTC. Its protein is CSVLLRGETQYF.

This chain joins TRBV30 and TRBJ2-3; no firm D call. The germline V and J ends were trimmed by 5 bases and 4 bases, with 16 bases remaining between them. This CDR3 has 14 residues. From germline, CDR1 is GTSNPN and CDR2 SVGIG (reference sequence). The CDR3 region has the DNA TGTGCCTGGGGGTTCGGCCTTCAGGCAGATACGCAGTATTTT. Translated: CAWGFGLQADTQYF.

This rearrangement joins TRBV27 to TRBJ1-6; D is perhaps TRBD1 (6 bases). The CDR3 consists of 15 residues. Trimming removed 2 bases at V and 9 bases at J, with 14 bases between. Germline assignment: CDR1 MNHEY and CDR2 SMNVEV (reference sequence). CDR3 sequence reads: CASSLGLAGASPLHF. CDR3 sequence (DNA): TGTGCCAGCAGTTTAGGTTTAGCGGGGGCTTCACCCCTCCACTTT.